Each of the 4 T cell receptor beta chains below was sequenced from the same sample in a study of blood T cell repertoires in COVID-19. Some clones are missing from TCRdb's copy, which holds only in-frame ones; the method was immunoSEQ multiplex PCR. The sample has 350,000 to 450,000 clones, about 87% seen once; the top ten hold about 2.1%. The sample comprised peripheral blood. All receptors come from a woman aged 60-70 years with COVID-19, enrolled during active disease.

This clone came up a few times. The junction departs from the called germline gene at one end, perhaps through a read error. The genes are TRBV7-7 and TRBJ1-3; 7 bases are shared with TRBD1. Germline V CDR1 and CDR2: SSHAT, FNYEAQ (reference sequence). The CDR3 has 15 residues. In nucleotides, the CDR3 is TGTGCTAGCAGCTTAGGGAGGGGGCCTGGAAACACCATATATTTT. Amino acids: CASSLGRGPGNTIYF.

This rearrangement joins TRBV4-1 to TRBJ2-1; no definite D call. V gave up 1 base and J gave up 0 bases, with 4 bases separating them. This CDR3 spans 14 amino acids. Germline CDR1 is MGHRA and CDR2 is YSYEKL. The CDR3 is CASSQGLSYNEQFF. In DNA form, the CDR3 reads TGCGCCAGCAGCCAAGGACTCTCCTACAATGAGCAGTTCTTC.

The chain has TRBV7-3 and TRBJ2-3; 9 bases map to TRBD2. The V segment lost 1 base and the J segment 1 base; nucleotides outside the gene matches: 6. The CDR3 has 17 amino acids. Germline V gives CDR1 SGHTA, CDR2 FQGTGA. The CDR3 sequence is CASSLMGASGGTDTQYF. Written as DNA, the CDR3 is TGTGCCAGCAGCTTAATGGGGGCTAGCGGGGGCACAGATACGCAGTATTTT.

The gene calls are TRBV19 and TRBJ1-2, with D hard to call. This CDR3 comprises 13 residues. Germline V CDR1 and CDR2: LNHDA, SQIVND (reference sequence). V was clipped by 3 bases and J by 5 bases, with 10 bases between them. For the CDR3, the DNA is TGTGCCAGTAGTATGCTTCCGGGGTATGGCTACACCTTC. Translating it yields CASSMLPGYGYTF.